This TCR beta chain is drawn from a study of T cells after yellow fever vaccination. Study details: SMART-Seq v4 Ultra Low Input handled preparation of low-cell-number fractions.

The CDR3 sequence is 15 residues long. V lost 3 bases and J lost 1, with 10 bases in between. Germline V CDR1 and CDR2: SEHNR, FQNEAQ (reference sequence). This clonotype was detected a few times. The antigen remains undetermined. TCRdb itself ran the 5' RACE reads through MiXCR, one entry per CDR3 protein. Here the sample spans more than 300,000 distinct CDR3 sequences, about 10% being singletons. Study-level results: Booster sampling recovered most clones from primary vaccination (around 96% CD4, approximately 88% CD8).

The chain joins TRBV7-9 to TRBJ2-4; D is possibly TRBD1 (6 bases). The sequenced sample was CD4+ T cells sorted from PBMCs, obtained 45 days after the yellow fever booster vaccination. This clonotype was sampled from a man aged 18 to 30 who received the YFV17D yellow fever vaccine. CDR3 residues: CASSFIQGAKNIQYF. CDR3 bases: TGTGCCAGCAGCTTTATCCAGGGGGCCAAAAACATTCAGTACTTC.